The 30 T cell receptor beta chains below were found in one sample sequenced in a study of CD8+CD57+ T cells in acquired aplastic anemia. Patients sequenced had flow cytometry evidence of CD8+CD57+ cell expansion. The template for TCR beta VDJ and CDR3 sequence profiling was genomic DNA. TCRdb ran MiXCR on the reads and lists one entry per CDR3 protein. The table includes 150,000 to 180,000 distinct CDR3 sequences, roughly 49% detected once. The specimen sequenced was sorted CD4+, CD8+, or CD8+CD57+ T cells (not recorded which) from PBMCs. The receptors were sampled from a human donor with aplastic anemia.

V and J are TRBV15 and TRBJ2-2; 14 bases map to TRBD2. Germline CDR1 LNHNV, CDR2 YYDKDF (reference sequence). Germline trimming cut 1 base from V and 6 bases from J; bases unmatched to any gene: 4. The length of the CDR3 is 17 residues. The DNA for the CDR3 is TGTGCCACCAGCAGAGGTGGGACTAGCGGGGGCCCCGGGGAGCTGTTTTTT. This sequence encodes CATSRGGTSGGPGELFF.

This rearrangement joins TRBV19 to TRBJ2-6, with D perhaps matching TRBD1 (6 bases). CDR3 length: 17 residues. Germline assignment: CDR1 LNHDA and CDR2 SQIVND (reference sequence). V dropped 1 base and J dropped 0 bases, with 10 bases sitting between them. As DNA, the CDR3 is TGTGCCAGTAGTATAGGGAAGACAGGCTCTGGGGCCAACGTCCTGACTTTC. Its protein is CASSIGKTGSGANVLTF.

Worth noting for this clonotype: An end of the junction differs from the germline gene, which may be a read error. The gene calls are TRBV7-9 and TRBJ2-7, with D tentatively TRBD1 or TRBD2 (6 bases each). The germline V gene has CDR1 SEHNR and CDR2 FQNEAQ (reference sequence). This CDR3 contains 9 residues. CDR3 coding DNA: TGTGCCAGCGGTCGGGGGCGGCACTTC. Translation: CASGRGRHF.

This clonotype showed up many times. This chain links TRBV7-9 with TRBJ2-7, with 10 bases lining up with TRBD1. Losses at the gene ends were 1 base for V and 3 bases for J; bases not matched to a gene: 3. Germline loops: CDR1 SEHNR, CDR2 FQNEAQ (reference sequence). The CDR3 totals 15 residues. Here the CDR3 DNA reads TGTGCCAGCAGCTTAGGCCGGGACAGGGGCTACGAGCAGTACTTC. Its translation is CASSLGRDRGYEQYF.

This chain uses TRBV20-1 with TRBJ1-5; no clear D gene. V was pared by 5 bases and J by 5 bases, with 13 bases between. This CDR3 spans 13 amino acids. CDR1 DFQATT and CDR2 SNEGSKA come from the germline V gene (reference sequence). CDR3: CSAQDTFDQPQHF. The CDR3 coding sequence is TGCAGTGCTCAAGACACGTTCGATCAGCCCCAGCATTTT.

The chain is built from TRBV2 and TRBJ1-2; D is undetermined. CDR3 length: 14 residues. Germline V gene lookup returns CDR1 SNHLY and CDR2 FYNNEI. The germline V and J ends were trimmed by 1 base and 3 bases, with 9 bases remaining between them. CDR3 protein: CASSEGSSYYGYTF. CDR3 sequence (DNA): TGTGCCAGCAGTGAAGGCTCTAGTTACTATGGCTACACCTTC.

This clonotype was detected many times. The chain joins TRBV4-1 to TRBJ2-5, with D maybe TRBD2 (6 bases). Trimming pared 1 base from V and 2 bases from J, leaving 11 bases between. CDR1 is MGHRA and CDR2 is YSYEKL in the germline V gene. The CDR3 totals 15 residues. This CDR3 is CASSQGGGSQETQYF. The CDR3 bases are TGCGCCAGCAGCCAAGGTGGGGGGTCGCAAGAGACCCAGTACTTC.

The chain is built from TRBV24-1 and TRBJ2-3; 7 positions agree with TRBD1. This CDR3 has 17 residues. Trimming at V came to 1 base and at J to 2 bases, leaving 8 bases not matched to a gene. Germline V gene data show CDR1 as KGHDR and CDR2 as SFDVKD. CDR3 sequence reads: CATSDFGKTGTTDTQYF. The CDR3 DNA follows: TGTGCCACCAGTGATTTTGGGAAGACAGGGACCACAGATACGCAGTATTTT.

This clonotype was counted only a few times. The chain recombines TRBV11-1 with TRBJ2-7, with a tentative D call TRBD2 (5 bases). V lost 0 bases, J lost 2 bases, and 17 bases lay in between. The CDR3 covers 17 residues. Germline V CDR1 and CDR2: SGHAT, FQDESV (reference sequence). Here the CDR3 reads CASSLAGLEPDTYEQYF. CDR3 in DNA: TGTGCCAGCAGCTTAGCTGGACTCGAACCAGACACCTACGAGCAGTACTTC.

This rearrangement joins TRBV24-1 to TRBJ1-2; D is undetermined. This CDR3 has 14 residues. V was trimmed by 2 bases and J by 2 bases, leaving 8 bases between them. Germline values: CDR1 KGHDR, CDR2 SFDVKD. This CDR3 is CATSDSAVNYGYTF. In DNA form, the CDR3 reads TGTGCCACCAGTGATTCGGCAGTAAACTATGGCTACACCTTC.

This chain joins TRBV19 and TRBJ1-5; TRBD1 aligns across 8 bases. The CDR3 consists of 15 residues. J was trimmed by 7 bases and V by 9 bases; bases with no gene match: 14. Germline CDR1 is LNHDA and CDR2 is SQIVND (reference sequence). CDR3 sequence: CASQVQGARGQPQHF. In DNA form, the CDR3 reads TGTGCCAGCCAAGTTCAGGGGGCTCGCGGGCAGCCCCAGCATTTT.

The chain joins TRBV9 to TRBJ1-6, with D possibly TRBD1 on 5 matching bases. V lost 4 bases, J lost 6 bases, and 14 bases lay in between. The germline V gene encodes CDR1 SGDLS and CDR2 YYNGEE. This CDR3 is built from 15 residues. CDR3 DNA: TGTGCCAGCAGCCCCCGGGGGGGAGCTAATTCACCCCTCCACTTT. It yields the protein CASSPRGGANSPLHF.

This clonotype was seen repeatedly, ten times or more. In DNA form, the CDR3 reads TGTGCGACAGGGATCGGTGGCTACACCTTC. It encodes CATGIGGYTF. J is TRBJ1-2 and V is TRBV25-1; 7 positions match TRBD1. There are 10 residues in the CDR3. Germline assignment: CDR1 MGHDK and CDR2 SYGVNS.

This clonotype appeared a few times. The chain combines TRBV7-2 with TRBJ2-5, with TRBD2 as a possible D gene (7 bases). V was trimmed by 5 bases and J by 1 base, leaving 17 bases between them. CDR3 size: 16 residues. Germline values: CDR1 SGHTA, CDR2 FQGNSA. CDR3 protein: CASSSLGGAVQETQYF. The CDR3 bases are TGTGCCAGCAGCAGCCTAGGGGGGGCCGTCCAAGAGACCCAGTACTTC.

In its sample, this clonotype was seen many times. The V and J genes are TRBV6-2 or TRBV6-3 and TRBJ2-1, with D perhaps matching TRBD1 (5 bases). From germline, CDR1 is MNHEY and CDR2 SVGEGT. The V gene lost 0 bases and the J gene lost 6 bases, with 15 bases spanning the gap. The CDR3 runs 16 residues. The CDR3 sequence: CASSYSRLGATNEQFF. CDR3 in DNA: TGTGCCAGCAGTTACTCTAGATTAGGGGCCACCAATGAGCAGTTCTTC.

V is TRBV24-1 and J is TRBJ1-2; TRBD1 matches at 7 bases. CDR3 size: 13 residues. J gave up 6 bases and V 4 bases, and 4 bases lay outside the gene matches. Per the germline V gene, CDR1 is KGHDR and CDR2 is SFDVKD. The CDR3 DNA reads as TGTGCCACCAGTGAGACAGGGTGGAATGGCTACACCTTC. It specifies CATSETGWNGYTF.

The chain has TRBV10-3 and TRBJ2-7; weak D call: TRBD1 (5 bases). V lost 4 bases to trimming and J lost 4 bases, with 14 bases between them. The germline V gene has CDR1 ENHRY and CDR2 SYGVKD. The CDR3 runs to 14 residues. DNA of the CDR3: TGTGCCATCAGTGGGGGCTTCCCCCCATACGAGCAGTACTTC. It translates to CAISGGFPPYEQYF.

The count of this clonotype is one. The rearrangement links TRBV29-1 to TRBJ2-3; tentative D call: TRBD1 (7 bases). Germline values: CDR1 SQVTM, CDR2 ANQGSEA. This CDR3 comprises 14 residues. Trimming stripped 7 bases from V and 4 bases from J, with 18 bases between. CDR3 region: CSAWSRGVADTQYF. The CDR3 region has the DNA TGCAGCGCCTGGAGCAGGGGGGTCGCAGATACGCAGTATTTT.

The rearrangement uses TRBV12-3 or TRBV12-4 and TRBJ1-6; D is unresolved. This CDR3 contains 13 residues. The V end was cut by 2 bases, the J end by 7 bases, with 6 bases between. This CDR3 reads CASSLTRNSPLHF. As DNA, the CDR3 is TGTGCCAGCAGTTTAACGCGGAATTCACCCCTCCACTTT.

The chain is built from TRBV7-3 and TRBJ1-6; D remains unclear. Germline V gene lookup returns CDR1 SGHTA and CDR2 FQGTGA. Trimming removed 3 bases from V and 6 bases from J, with 12 bases in between. The CDR3 covers 15 residues. The CDR3 is CASSLSEQPNSPLHF. The CDR3 nucleotides read TGTGCCAGCAGCTTGTCAGAGCAGCCTAATTCACCCCTCCACTTT. Full variable domain (missing parts from reference TRBV7-3 and TRBJ1-6): GAGVSQTPSNKVTEKGKYVELRCDPISGHTALYWYRQSLGQGPEFLIYFQGTGAADDSGLPNDRFFAVRPEGSVSTLKIQRTERGDSAVYLCASSLSEQPNSPLHFGNGTRLTVT.

V is TRBV12-3 or TRBV12-4 and J is TRBJ2-7, with TRBD2 identical over 7 bases. V was clipped by 3 bases and J by 2 bases; unmatched bases: 7. The CDR3 is 15 residues long. The CDR3 sequence: CASSFSSGTPYEQYF. The CDR3 nucleotides are TGTGCCAGCAGTTTTTCTAGCGGCACCCCCTACGAGCAGTACTTC.

V is TRBV7-3 and J is TRBJ1-5, with a possible D match to TRBD1 (5 bases). Germline V gene sequence: CDR1 SGHTA, CDR2 FQGTGA. The V gene lost 8 bases and the J gene lost 0 bases, with 8 bases spanning the gap. The length of the CDR3 is 13 residues. In DNA, the CDR3 is TGTGCCAGCGGGCAGGGTAGCAATCAGCCCCAGCATTTT. Amino acid sequence: CASGQGSNQPQHF.

A note on this clonotype: The final CDR3 position lacks the conserved phenylalanine or tryptophan, pointing to a likely read error. The chain joins TRBV6-2 or TRBV6-3 to TRBJ2-7; a weak D match, TRBD1 (5 bases). The germline V gene has CDR1 MNHEY and CDR2 SVGEGT. The ends were cut back, 2 bases at V and 2 bases at J, with 10 bases in the middle. The CDR3 covers 14 residues. DNA for the CDR3: TGTGCCAGCAGTTACGGTCAGGGCCCCTACGAGCAGTACCTC. Residues: CASSYGQGPYEQYL.

J is TRBJ2-1 and V is TRBV4-1; 12 nucleotides align to TRBD2. The V gene's germline CDR1 is MGHRA and CDR2 YSYEKL. Trimming took 1 base from V and 0 from J; bases not matched to a gene: 13. The CDR3 is 21 amino acids. CDR3 sequence (DNA): TGCGCCAGCAGCCAAGGGTTGGGGCTAGCGGGAGGGTCTAGCTCCTACAATGAGCAGTTCTTC. Translating it yields CASSQGLGLAGGSSSYNEQFF.

Comments on this clonotype: Germline is not matched at one junction end, which may reflect a read error. This chain uses TRBV20-1 with TRBJ1-1, with a possible D match to TRBD1 (5 bases). The CDR3 has 12 residues. Germline CDR1 DFQATT, CDR2 SNEGSKA (reference sequence). The CDR3 region has the DNA TGCAGTGTTAGACCGGGGCCAGGAAAAGCTTTCTTT. The encoded protein is CSVRPGPGKAFF.

The chain joins TRBV10-2 to TRBJ2-2, with D unresolved. Germline V gives CDR1 WSHSY, CDR2 SAAADI. The V gene lost 0 bases and the J gene lost 10 bases, with 12 bases spanning the gap. The CDR3 extends over 14 amino acids. Here the CDR3 reads CASSESPEHEELFF. CDR3 nucleotides: TGCGCCAGCAGTGAGTCTCCGGAACATGAGGAGCTGTTTTTT.

The chain links TRBV2 to TRBJ2-7, with 9 bases identical to TRBD1. The germline CDR1 and CDR2 sequences are SNHLY and FYNNEI. After removal of 6 bases from V and 6 bases from J, the junction contained 9 bases not matched to a gene. The CDR3 is made up of 14 amino acids. CDR3 residues: CASRQGDRAREQYF. CDR3 coding DNA: TGTGCCAGCAGACAAGGGGACAGGGCCCGCGAGCAGTACTTC.

The chain has TRBV9 and TRBJ2-2; no firm D call. V lost 4 bases and J lost 7, with 5 bases in between. Looked up from germline, CDR1 is SGDLS and CDR2 is YYNGEE. The CDR3 has 11 residues. CDR3: CASSSFGELFF. CDR3 DNA: TGTGCCAGCAGCTCTTTCGGGGAGCTGTTTTTT.

This chain joins TRBV20-1 and TRBJ1-1; tentatively, D is TRBD1 (5 bases). Germline V gives CDR1 DFQATT, CDR2 SNEGSKA (reference sequence). V was clipped by 6 bases and J by 0 bases, with 11 bases between them. This CDR3 region has 13 residues. CDR3 sequence reads: CSAVGLLNTEAFF. In nucleotides, the CDR3 is TGCAGTGCCGTGGGACTCCTGAACACTGAAGCTTTCTTT.

V and J are TRBV9 and TRBJ2-7; D not certain. This CDR3 region has 14 residues. Germline V gene data show CDR1 as SGDLS and CDR2 as YYNGEE. V was shortened by 0 bases and J by 3 bases, with 10 bases between the two germline ends. CDR3 residues: CASSVAAVNYEQYF. CDR3 in DNA: TGTGCCAGCAGCGTAGCGGCGGTAAACTACGAGCAGTACTTC.